The present entry profiles one T cell receptor beta chain with its context. TCRdb's copy holds only in-frame clones and misses some; the assay was immunoSEQ multiplex PCR. The repertoire holds some 200,000 clones, 89% seen once, with about 5% in the top ten. Germline V CDR1 and CDR2: MGHDK, SYGVNS. V lost 2 bases to trimming and J lost 5 bases, with 12 bases between them. This CDR3 is built from 14 residues. These data originate in a study of blood T cell repertoires in COVID-19. Whole-study context: Acute-phase and convalescent COVID-19 samples originated in the United States, Italy and Spain. PBMCs, B-cell-depleted T cells, or T cells were the source of the cDNA or gDNA that made up the material.

Sequencing was done on a sample of peripheral blood. The rearrangement uses TRBV25-1 and TRBJ2-5; D perhaps matches TRBD1 (5 bases). This receptor was taken from a woman aged 40 to 50 with acute or convalescent COVID-19. The CDR3 here is CASSEKQGWETQYF. CDR3 coding DNA: TGTGCCAGCAGTGAAAAGCAGGGTTGGGAGACCCAGTACTTC.